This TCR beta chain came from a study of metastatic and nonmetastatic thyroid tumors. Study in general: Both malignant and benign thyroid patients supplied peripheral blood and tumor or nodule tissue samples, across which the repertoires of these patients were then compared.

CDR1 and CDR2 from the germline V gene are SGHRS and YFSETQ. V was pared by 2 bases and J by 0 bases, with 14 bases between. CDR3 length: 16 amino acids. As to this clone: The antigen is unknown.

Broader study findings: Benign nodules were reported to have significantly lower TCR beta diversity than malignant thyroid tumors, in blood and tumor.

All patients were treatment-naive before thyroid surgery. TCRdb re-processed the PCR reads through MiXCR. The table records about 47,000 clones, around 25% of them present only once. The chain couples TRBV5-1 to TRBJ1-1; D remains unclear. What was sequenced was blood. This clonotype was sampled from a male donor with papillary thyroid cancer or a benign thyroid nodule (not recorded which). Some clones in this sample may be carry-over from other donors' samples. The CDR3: CASSFGNSLLNTEAFF. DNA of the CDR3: TGCGCCAGCAGCTTCGGGAATAGTTTATTGAACACTGAAGCTTTCTTT.